The clone carrying this T cell receptor beta chain occurred a few times. The entry originates in a study of beta chain features in type 1 diabetes. At the level of the study: Age and gender were similar between patients and healthy donors, as were cell yields.

The authors reverse transcribed all of the isolated RNA, so sequencing captured expressed TCRB transcripts. Method: immunoSEQ multiplex PCR; TCRdb's copy keeps in-frame clones and lacks some. The sample shows about 900,000 clones, roughly a sixth of them seen only once. The CDR3 loop spans 16 amino acids. Germline assignment: CDR1 LGHNA and CDR2 YNFKEQ. Trimming took off 4 bases at V and 4 bases at J, with 17 bases between the two ends. The sequencing sample was made of naive CD4+ T cells from blood. This chain joins TRBV4-2 and TRBJ2-1, with D tentatively TRBD2 (7 bases). The TCR was taken from a woman younger than 30 in good health. CDR3: CASSPAGGQGYNEQFF. The CDR3 nucleotides read TGTGCCAGCAGCCCCGCCGGGGGGCAGGGTTACAATGAGCAGTTCTTC.